Below are 6 T cell receptor beta chains sequenced from a single sample in a study of CD8 T cells in Susac syndrome. An amount of RNA that ranged from roughly 0.45 to 1 ug was reverse transcribed with random hexamers. TCRdb reanalysed the immunoSEQ multiplex PCR reads using MiXCR and keeps one entry per CDR3 protein. Among nearly 200,000 distinct CDR3 sequences listed, about 95% were seen once. Material for sequencing was CD4+ T cells from PBMCs. The origin of the receptors is a human donor with multiple sclerosis.

The rearrangement uses TRBV20-1 and TRBJ1-2; the match to TRBD1 covers 9 bases. The CDR3 covers 13 residues. The V segment lost 4 bases and the J segment 6 bases; nucleotides outside the gene matches: 6. Germline V gene data show CDR1 as DFQATT and CDR2 as SNEGSKA (reference sequence). CDR3 in DNA: TGCAGTGCTACGACAGGGGGGGTGGATGGCTACACCTTC. Its protein is CSATTGGVDGYTF.

The chain links TRBV12-3 or TRBV12-4 to TRBJ2-1, with D uncertain. V gave up 2 bases and J gave up 5 bases, with 10 bases separating them. There are 14 residues in the CDR3. The CDR3 region has the DNA TGTGCCAGCAGTTTACCGGCGTCCCACAATGAGCAGTTCTTC. Encoded protein: CASSLPASHNEQFF.

The chain couples TRBV9 to TRBJ2-6; D unclear. The CDR3 sequence is 14 residues long. Germline CDR1 reads SGDLS; CDR2 reads YYNGEE. V lost 3 bases to trimming and J lost 7 bases, with 11 bases between them. The CDR3 reads CASSDGYNANVLTF. CDR3 nucleotides: TGTGCCAGCAGCGATGGGTATAATGCCAACGTCCTGACTTTC.

The J gene is TRBJ2-3, the V gene TRBV30; no clear D. Germline CDR1 and CDR2: GTSNPN and SVGIG (reference sequence). The CDR3 contains 12 residues. Trimming pared 3 bases from V and 5 bases from J, leaving 9 bases between. Here the CDR3 reads CAWSSGRDTQYF. For the CDR3, the DNA is TGTGCCTGGAGCAGTGGTAGAGATACGCAGTATTTT.

The chain has TRBV29-1 and TRBJ2-3; D is unclear. CDR3 length equals 14 residues. The germline V gene has CDR1 SQVTM and CDR2 ANQGSEA. The V gene lost 1 base and the J gene lost 0 bases, with 8 bases spanning the gap. Here the CDR3 reads CSVEVRSSTDTQYF. CDR3 bases: TGCAGCGTTGAAGTGCGGTCTAGCACAGATACGCAGTATTTT.

J is TRBJ2-3 and V is TRBV19; a possible D gene is TRBD1 (6 bases). The germline V gene encodes CDR1 LNHDA and CDR2 SQIVND (reference sequence). Between the trimmed V and J ends, which lost 5 bases and 5 bases, there was a span of 11 bases. This CDR3 comprises 13 residues. CDR3 bases: TGTGCCAGTAGTTCGCAGGGGAAAGATACGCAGTATTTT. This translates into CASSSQGKDTQYF.